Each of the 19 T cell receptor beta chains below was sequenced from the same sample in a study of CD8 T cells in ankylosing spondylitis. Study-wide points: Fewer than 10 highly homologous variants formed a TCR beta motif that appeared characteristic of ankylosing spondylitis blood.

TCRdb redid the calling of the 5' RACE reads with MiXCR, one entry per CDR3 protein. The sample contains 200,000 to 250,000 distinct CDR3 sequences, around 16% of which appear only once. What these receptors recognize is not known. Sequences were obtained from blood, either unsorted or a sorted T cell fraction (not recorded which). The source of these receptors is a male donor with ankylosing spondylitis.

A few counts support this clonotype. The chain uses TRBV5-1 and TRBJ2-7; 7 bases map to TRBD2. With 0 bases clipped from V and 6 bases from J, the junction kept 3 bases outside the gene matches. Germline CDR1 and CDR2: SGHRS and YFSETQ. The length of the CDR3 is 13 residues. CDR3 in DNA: TGCGCCAGCAGCTTGGCTGGGAGGGGCGAGCAGTACTTC. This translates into CASSLAGRGEQYF.

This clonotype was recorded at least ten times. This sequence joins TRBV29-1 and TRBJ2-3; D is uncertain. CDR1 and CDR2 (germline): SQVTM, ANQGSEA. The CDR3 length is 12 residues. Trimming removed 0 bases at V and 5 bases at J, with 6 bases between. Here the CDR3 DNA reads TGCAGCGTTGAAGATCTCAGAGATACGCAGTATTTT. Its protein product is CSVEDLRDTQYF.

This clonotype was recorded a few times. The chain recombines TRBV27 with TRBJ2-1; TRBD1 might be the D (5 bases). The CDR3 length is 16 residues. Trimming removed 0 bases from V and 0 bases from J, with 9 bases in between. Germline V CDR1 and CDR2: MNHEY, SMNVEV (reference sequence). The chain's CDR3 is CASSLSGASSYNEQFF. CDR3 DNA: TGTGCCAGCAGTTTATCAGGGGCCAGCTCCTACAATGAGCAGTTCTTC.

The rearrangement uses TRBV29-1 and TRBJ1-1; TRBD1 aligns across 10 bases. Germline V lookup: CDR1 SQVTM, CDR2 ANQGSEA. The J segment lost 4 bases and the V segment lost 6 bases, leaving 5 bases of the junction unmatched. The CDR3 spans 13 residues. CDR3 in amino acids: CSVGQGVVTEAFF. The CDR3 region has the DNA TGCAGCGTCGGACAGGGGGTGGTCACTGAAGCTTTCTTT.

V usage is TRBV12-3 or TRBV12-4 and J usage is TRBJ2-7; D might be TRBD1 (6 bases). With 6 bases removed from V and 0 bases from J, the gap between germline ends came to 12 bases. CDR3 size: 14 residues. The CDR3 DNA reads TGTGCCAGCAGCGAACAGGGATTCTCCTACGAGCAGTACTTC. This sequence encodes CASSEQGFSYEQYF.

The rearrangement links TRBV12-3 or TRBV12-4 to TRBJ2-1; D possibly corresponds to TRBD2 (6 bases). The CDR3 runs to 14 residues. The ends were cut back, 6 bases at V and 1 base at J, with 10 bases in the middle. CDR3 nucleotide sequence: TGTGCCAGCAGCGTTAGCGGATCCTACAATGAGCAGTTCTTC. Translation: CASSVSGSYNEQFF.

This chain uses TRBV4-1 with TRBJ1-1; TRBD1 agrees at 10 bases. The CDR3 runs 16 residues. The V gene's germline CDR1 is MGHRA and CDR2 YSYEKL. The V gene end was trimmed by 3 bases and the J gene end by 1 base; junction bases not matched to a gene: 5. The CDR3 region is CASSHKGDRGNTEAFF. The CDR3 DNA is TGCGCCAGCAGCCATAAAGGGGACAGGGGGAACACTGAAGCTTTCTTT.

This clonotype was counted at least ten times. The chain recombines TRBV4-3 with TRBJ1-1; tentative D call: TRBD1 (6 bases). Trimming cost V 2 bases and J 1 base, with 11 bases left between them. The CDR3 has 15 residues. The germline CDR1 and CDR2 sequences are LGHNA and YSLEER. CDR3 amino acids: CASSQRRDTNTEAFF. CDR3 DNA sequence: TGCGCCAGCAGCCAACGCCGGGACACGAACACTGAAGCTTTCTTT.

The CDR3, as DNA: TGTGCTAGTGGTTTGGTAGATGCGGGCCCCAACTCCTACGAGCAGTACTTC. Translated, it gives CASGLVDAGPNSYEQYF. The rearrangement uses TRBV12-5 and TRBJ2-7; maybe TRBD2 (5 bases). The CDR3 length is 17 residues. V was pared by 0 bases and J by 0 bases, with 15 bases between. Looked up from germline, CDR1 is LGHNT and CDR2 is FRNRAP.

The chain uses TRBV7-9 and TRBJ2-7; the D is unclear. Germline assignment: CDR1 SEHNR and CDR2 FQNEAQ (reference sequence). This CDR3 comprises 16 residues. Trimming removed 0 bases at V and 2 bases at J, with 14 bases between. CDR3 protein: CASSLADMANPYEQYF. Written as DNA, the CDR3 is TGTGCCAGCAGCTTAGCTGACATGGCGAATCCCTACGAGCAGTACTTC.

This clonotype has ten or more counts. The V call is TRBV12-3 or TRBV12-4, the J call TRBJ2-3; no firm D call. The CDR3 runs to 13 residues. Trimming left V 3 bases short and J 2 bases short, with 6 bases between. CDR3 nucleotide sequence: TGTGCCAGCAGTTTGGCGACCACAGATACGCAGTATTTT. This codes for CASSLATTDTQYF.

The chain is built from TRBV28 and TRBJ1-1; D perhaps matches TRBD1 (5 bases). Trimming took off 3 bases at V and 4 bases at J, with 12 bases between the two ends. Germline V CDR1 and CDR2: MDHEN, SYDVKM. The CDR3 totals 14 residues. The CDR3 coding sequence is TGTGCCAGCAGTTTGGGGGACCGCGCCACTGAAGCTTTCTTT. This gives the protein CASSLGDRATEAFF.

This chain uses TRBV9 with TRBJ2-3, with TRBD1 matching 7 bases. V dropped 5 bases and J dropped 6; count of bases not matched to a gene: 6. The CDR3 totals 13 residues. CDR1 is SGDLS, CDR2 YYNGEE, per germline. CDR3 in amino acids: CASRGQSRDTQYF. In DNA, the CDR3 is TGTGCCAGCAGGGGACAGTCGAGGGATACGCAGTATTTT.

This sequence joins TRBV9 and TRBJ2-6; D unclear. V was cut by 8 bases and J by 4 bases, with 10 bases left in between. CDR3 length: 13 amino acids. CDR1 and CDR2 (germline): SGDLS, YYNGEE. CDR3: CASATEGANVLTF. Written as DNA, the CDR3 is TGTGCCAGTGCGACCGAAGGGGCCAACGTCCTGACTTTC.

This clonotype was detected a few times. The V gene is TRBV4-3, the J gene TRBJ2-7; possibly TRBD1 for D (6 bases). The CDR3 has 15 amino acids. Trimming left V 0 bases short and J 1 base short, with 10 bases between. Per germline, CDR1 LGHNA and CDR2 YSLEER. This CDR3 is CASSQDRGQSYEQYF. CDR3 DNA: TGCGCCAGCAGCCAAGATCGCGGACAGTCCTACGAGCAGTACTTC.

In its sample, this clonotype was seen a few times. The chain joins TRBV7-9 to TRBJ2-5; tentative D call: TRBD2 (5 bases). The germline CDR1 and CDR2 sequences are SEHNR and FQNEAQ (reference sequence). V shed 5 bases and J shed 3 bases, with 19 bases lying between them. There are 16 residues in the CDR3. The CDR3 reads CASSHPRDGQKETQYF. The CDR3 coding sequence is TGTGCCAGCAGCCACCCTCGGGATGGGCAGAAAGAGACCCAGTACTTC.

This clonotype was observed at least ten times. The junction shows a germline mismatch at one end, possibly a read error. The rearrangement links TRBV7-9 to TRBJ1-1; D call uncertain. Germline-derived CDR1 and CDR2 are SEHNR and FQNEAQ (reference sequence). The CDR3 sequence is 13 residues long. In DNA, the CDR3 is TGCGCCAGCAGCCCCACGGTGAACACTGAAGCTTTCTTT. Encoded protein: CASSPTVNTEAFF.

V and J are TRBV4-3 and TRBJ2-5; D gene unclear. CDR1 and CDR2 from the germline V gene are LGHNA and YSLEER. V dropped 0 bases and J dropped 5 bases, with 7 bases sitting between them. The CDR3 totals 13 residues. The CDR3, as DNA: TGCGCCAGCAGCCAAGATCGCATGGAGACCCAGTACTTC. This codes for CASSQDRMETQYF.

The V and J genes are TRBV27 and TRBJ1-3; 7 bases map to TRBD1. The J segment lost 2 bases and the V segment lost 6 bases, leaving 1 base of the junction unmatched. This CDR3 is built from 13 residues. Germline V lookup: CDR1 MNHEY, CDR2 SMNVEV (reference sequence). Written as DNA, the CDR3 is TGTGCCAGCAGCGGGACAGCTGGAAACACCATATATTTT. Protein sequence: CASSGTAGNTIYF.